This TCR beta chain was captured in a study of siplizumab effects on memory and regulatory T cells. Study results and limitations: Naive T cells were seemingly more diverse than memory cells, and major contributions to the alloresponse seemed to be made by them. In siplizumab conditions, mappable alloreactive CD4+ clones averaged around 69% Treg-derived, against approximately 27% in controls.

Sequencing used immunoSEQ multiplex PCR; TCRdb keeps in-frame clones, though not all of them. The sample carries about 100,000 clones, around 93% recorded once. In the case of this clone: Antigen: not known.

Germline CDR1 and CDR2: MGHRA and YSYEKL. Trimming cost V 4 bases and J 2 bases; bases outside gene matches: 14. This CDR3 comprises 17 residues. Sequencing input: non-Treg CD4+ T cells sorted from blood. The TCR sequence derives from a human donor in good health. The chain has TRBV4-1 and TRBJ2-7; 7 nucleotides align to TRBD2. As DNA, the CDR3 is TGCGCCAGCAGCCCCAACCCCTTAGCGGGCCGGGCCTACGAGCAGTACTTC. It codes for CASSPNPLAGRAYEQYF.